The present TCR beta chain was sequenced within a study of breast tumors, draining lymph nodes, adjacent tissues. Each CDR3 protein gets one entry after TCRdb re-called the multiplex PCR reads with MiXCR. The table has 45,000 or so distinct CDR3 sequences, about 23% seen once. This clonotype was seen at least ten times. CDR3 length equals 13 residues. The V gene lost 1 base and the J gene lost 4 bases, with 11 bases spanning the gap. Germline CDR1 and CDR2: DFQATT and SNEGSKA (reference sequence). The rearrangement links TRBV20-1 to TRBJ2-7; tentatively, D is TRBD2 (6 bases). The sequence derives from a female donor with breast cancer. Some clones in this sample may be carry-over from other donors' samples. Source material: breast tumor tissue. The CDR3 reads CSARAGLDYEQYF. The CDR3 region has the DNA TGCAGTGCTAGAGCGGGACTGGATTACGAGCAGTACTTC.